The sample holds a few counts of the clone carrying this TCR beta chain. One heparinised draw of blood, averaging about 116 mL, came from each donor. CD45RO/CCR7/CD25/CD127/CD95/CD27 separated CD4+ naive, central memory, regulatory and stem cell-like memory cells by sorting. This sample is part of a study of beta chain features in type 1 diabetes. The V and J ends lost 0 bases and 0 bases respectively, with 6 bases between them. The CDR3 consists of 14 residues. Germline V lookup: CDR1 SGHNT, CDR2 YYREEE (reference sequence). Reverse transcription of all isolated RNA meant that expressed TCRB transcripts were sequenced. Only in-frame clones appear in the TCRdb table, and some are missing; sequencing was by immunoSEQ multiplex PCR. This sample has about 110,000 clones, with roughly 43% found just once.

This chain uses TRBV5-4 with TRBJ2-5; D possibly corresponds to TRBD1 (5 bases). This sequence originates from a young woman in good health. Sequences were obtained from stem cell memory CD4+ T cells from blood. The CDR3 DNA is TGTGCCAGCAGCTTGGACAGGTACCAAGAGACCCAGTACTTC. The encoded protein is CASSLDRYQETQYF.